This TCR beta chain was captured by sequencing in a study of blood T cell repertoires in COVID-19. Study processing details: Amplification of reference gene primers provided the estimated nucleated cell counts. Only in-frame clones appear in the TCRdb table, and some are missing; sequencing was by immunoSEQ multiplex PCR. The V and J calls and clone size come from that table; D and trimming were worked out from the DNA. Seen here are roughly 200,000 clones, more than 85% observed once, and the top ten hold roughly 3%. This CDR3 has 15 residues. Germline V gene sequence: CDR1 SGHDT, CDR2 YYEEEE. V lost 3 bases and J lost 4, with 14 bases in between.

V gene TRBV5-6 combines with J gene TRBJ2-1; D gene uncertain. The TCR was taken from a man aged 55 to 70 with acute or convalescent COVID-19. Material for sequencing was peripheral blood. The CDR3 loop is CASSWFPPEYNEQFF. CDR3 sequence (DNA): TGTGCCAGCAGCTGGTTCCCGCCCGAGTACAATGAGCAGTTCTTC.